This entry lists 27 T cell receptor beta chains sequenced from one sample in a study of cytomegalovirus exposure and HLA in healthy donors. The PCR employed 60 Vbeta primers together with 13 Jbeta primers. The method was immunoSEQ multiplex PCR; TCRdb's version includes in-frame clones alone and lacks a portion of them. The sample includes more than 95,000 clones, about 10% seen only once; the top ten take about 4.6%. What was sequenced was PBMCs. The source is a woman under 30 in good health and CMV-seropositive.

V usage is TRBV6-5 and J usage is TRBJ1-2; D gene ambiguous. Germline V CDR1 and CDR2: MNHEY, SVGAGI. Deletions cut 8 bases from V and 2 bases from J, with 18 bases between. The CDR3 spans 15 residues. CDR3 bases: TGTGCCAGCTATTCGGAGGGTAGGGCGAACTATGGCTACACCTTC. Its translation is CASYSEGRANYGYTF.

This clone has just a few counts. This sequence joins TRBV4-1 and TRBJ1-5; D ambiguous. Germline V gene lookup returns CDR1 MGHRA and CDR2 YSYEKL. V was trimmed by 3 bases and J by 4 bases, leaving 13 bases between them. The CDR3 contains 15 residues. The CDR3 sequence is CASSQLGLGNQPQHF. The CDR3 coding sequence is TGCGCCAGCAGCCAGCTAGGACTGGGGAATCAGCCCCAGCATTTT.

This clone has only a few counts. CDR3 region: CASSLDRSVGREAFF. In nucleotides, the CDR3 is TGTGCCAGCAGCTTAGATCGATCGGTGGGGCGCGAAGCTTTCTTT. The genes are TRBV11-3 and TRBJ1-1; tentatively, D is TRBD1 (5 bases). The CDR3 is made up of 15 amino acids. The germline V gene has CDR1 SGHNT and CDR2 YENEEA. The V end was cut by 0 bases, the J end by 8 bases, with 16 bases between.

The V and J genes are TRBV5-4 and TRBJ2-3, with TRBD2 identical over 7 bases. CDR1 and CDR2 from the germline V gene are SGHNT and YYREEE (reference sequence). Germline trimming cut 4 bases from V and 3 bases from J; bases unmatched to any gene: 5. The CDR3 contains 14 residues. This CDR3 is CASSAAGVTDTQYF. CDR3 DNA: TGTGCCAGCAGCGCGGCGGGGGTGACAGATACGCAGTATTTT.

V and J are TRBV5-1 and TRBJ2-5; 8 nucleotides match TRBD1. CDR1 SGHRS and CDR2 YFSETQ come from the germline V gene. V lost 6 bases and J lost 2; bases outside the gene matches: 6. This CDR3 has 14 amino acids. CDR3 in DNA: TGCGCCAGCACCCAGACAGGGGAACAAGAGACCCAGTACTTC. It is translated as CASTQTGEQETQYF.

This clone has only a few counts. The V and J genes are TRBV18 and TRBJ2-1, with 14 nucleotides matching TRBD2. The CDR3 extends over 15 amino acids. With 4 bases clipped from V and 10 bases from J, the junction kept 6 bases outside the gene matches. CDR1 is KGHSH and CDR2 is LQKENI in the germline V gene. The CDR3 DNA sequence: TGTGCCAGCTCACTGGGACTAGCGGGAGTGGGGGAGCAGTTCTTC. This encodes CASSLGLAGVGEQFF.

The V and J genes are TRBV7-6 and TRBJ2-3; D perhaps matches TRBD2 (5 bases). Germline CDR1 is SGHVS and CDR2 is FNYEAQ. Trimming took 1 base from V and 8 from J, leaving 19 bases between them. The CDR3 has 16 residues. Here the CDR3 reads CASSLGFGLRNGTQYF. The CDR3 nucleotides are TGTGCCAGCAGCTTAGGCTTCGGACTCCGCAACGGTACGCAGTATTTT.

J is TRBJ1-5 and V is TRBV19, with D perhaps TRBD1 (6 bases). This CDR3 has 13 residues. Trimming took 7 bases from V and 4 from J, leaving 11 bases between them. Germline CDR1 LNHDA, CDR2 SQIVND (reference sequence). CDR3 in DNA: TGTGCCAGTAACGAACAGGGTAATCAGCCCCAGCATTTT. It translates to CASNEQGNQPQHF.

The chain links TRBV7-9 to TRBJ2-7; 8 bases are a match to TRBD1. This CDR3 has 14 amino acids. Per the germline V gene, CDR1 is SEHNR and CDR2 is FQNEAQ (reference sequence). The V and J ends lost 5 bases and 6 bases, in that order; junction bases with no gene match: 9. Here the CDR3 reads CASSRGQGWIEQYF. The DNA of the CDR3 is TGTGCCAGCAGCCGAGGACAGGGTTGGATCGAGCAGTACTTC. The variable domain in full, completed from reference TRBV7-9 and TRBJ2-7, reads DTGVSQNPRHKITKRGQNVTFRCDPISEHNRLYWYRQTLGQGPEFLTYFQNEAQLEKSRLLSDRFSAERPKGSFSTLEIQRTEQGDSAMYLCASSRGQGWIEQYFGPGTRLTVT.

V gene TRBV13 combines with J gene TRBJ2-7; D is perhaps TRBD1 (6 bases). Trimming removed 11 bases at V and 6 bases at J, with 17 bases between. CDR1 and CDR2 from the germline V gene are PRHDT and FYEKMQ (reference sequence). There are 12 residues in the CDR3. The CDR3 protein is CASAFSRGEQYF. CDR3 in DNA: TGTGCCTCGGCGTTTAGCAGGGGCGAGCAGTACTTC.

The rearrangement links TRBV7-3 to TRBJ2-3; D is perhaps TRBD1 (6 bases). The CDR3 totals 12 residues. Trimming took 5 bases from V and 6 from J, leaving 9 bases between them. Germline lookup yields CDR1 SGHTA and CDR2 FQGTGA. CDR3 amino acids: CASSGRGDTQYF. CDR3 DNA sequence: TGTGCCAGCAGCGGTAGGGGGGATACGCAGTATTTT. Filled out from reference TRBV7-3 and TRBJ2-3, the complete variable domain reads GAGVSQTPSNKVTEKGKYVELRCDPISGHTALYWYRQSLGQGPEFLIYFQGTGAADDSGLPNDRFFAVRPEGSVSTLKIQRTERGDSAVYLCASSGRGDTQYFGPGTRLTVL.

This clone was seen a few times. The chain uses TRBV28 and TRBJ1-5; D ambiguous. Germline V gene sequence: CDR1 MDHEN, CDR2 SYDVKM. With 5 bases removed from V and 6 bases from J, the gap between germline ends came to 5 bases. This CDR3 contains 11 residues. In DNA, the CDR3 is TGTGCCAGCAGTCCGGGTCAGCCCCAGCATTTT. Translation: CASSPGQPQHF.

This clone was seen a few times. Germline and junction disagree at one end, which may indicate a read error. The chain employs TRBV30 and TRBJ2-7; 10 bases are shared with TRBD1. CDR3 size: 14 residues. CDR1 and CDR2 from the germline V gene are GTSNPN and SVGIG (reference sequence). The CDR3 DNA reads as TGTGCCTGGAGCCCCGGGACAGGGGTTAACGTGGAAAACTTC. Translated: CAWSPGTGVNVENF.

Details on this clone: This sample also contains other DNA sequences that code for the same CDR3. The chain uses TRBV4-1 and TRBJ2-7; possible D gene TRBD2, 6 bases. CDR1 is MGHRA, CDR2 YSYEKL, per germline. The CDR3 runs to 15 residues. Deletions cut 4 bases from V and 9 bases from J, with 22 bases between. The CDR3 loop reads CASSLTGTGVEGQYF. The CDR3 DNA reads as TGCGCCAGCAGCCTAACCGGGACGGGGGTGGAAGGGCAGTACTTC.

As DNA, the CDR3 is TGTGCCAGCAGTCCTAGCGGGAGGGCACGCAGCGGGGAGCTGTTTTTT. This sequence encodes CASSPSGRARSGELFF. This chain joins TRBV25-1 and TRBJ2-2; 12 positions match TRBD2. The J segment lost 7 bases and the V segment lost 5 bases, leaving 8 bases of the junction unmatched. In germline, CDR1 is MGHDK, CDR2 SYGVNS. The CDR3 runs to 16 residues.

The rearrangement uses TRBV6-1 and TRBJ2-7, with 12 positions matching TRBD2. The V gene end was trimmed by 7 bases and the J gene end by 3 bases; junction bases not matched to a gene: 4. The germline CDR1 and CDR2 sequences are MNHNS and SASEGT. CDR3 size: 14 residues. The CDR3 reads CASNRLAGDYEQYF. DNA of the CDR3: TGTGCCAGCAACCGACTAGCGGGAGACTACGAGCAGTACTTC.

The chain is built from TRBV28 and TRBJ2-1; 7 bases line up with TRBD2. Losses at the gene ends were 3 bases for V and 5 bases for J; bases not matched to a gene: 7. The CDR3 spans 15 residues. CDR1 and CDR2 from the germline V gene are MDHEN and SYDVKM. CDR3: CASSFGGRADNEQFF. The CDR3 bases are TGTGCCAGCAGTTTCGGGGGGAGGGCCGACAATGAGCAGTTCTTC. The full variable domain, in which reference TRBV28 and TRBJ2-1 provide the parts outside the CDR3, is DVKVTQSSRYLVKRTGEKVFLECVQDMDHENMFWYRQDPGLGLRLIYFSYDVKMKEKGDIPEGYSVSREKKERFSLILESASTNQTSMYLCASSFGGRADNEQFFGPGTRLTVL.

V usage is TRBV4-1 and J usage is TRBJ2-1; D is undetermined. Looked up from germline, CDR1 is MGHRA and CDR2 is YSYEKL. The CDR3 length is 12 residues. Trimming pared 8 bases from V and 5 bases from J, leaving 10 bases between. The CDR3 here is CASRLADNEQFF. CDR3 DNA: TGCGCCAGCCGACTGGCTGACAATGAGCAGTTCTTC.

The J gene is TRBJ2-7, the V gene TRBV7-2; D is ambiguous. Germline V lookup: CDR1 SGHTA, CDR2 FQGNSA. The CDR3 is made up of 15 amino acids. The V end lost 1 base, the J end lost 0 bases, and 10 bases lay between the germline ends. CDR3 sequence: CASSLELISSYEQYF. The CDR3 DNA reads TGTGCCAGCAGCTTAGAACTTATAAGCTCCTACGAGCAGTACTTC. Looking up the rest from reference TRBV7-2 and TRBJ2-7 gives the full variable domain: GAGVSQSPSNKVTEKGKDVELRCDPISGHTALYWYRQSLGQGLEFLIYFQGNSAPDKSGLPSDRFSAERTGGSVSTLTIQRTQQEDSAVYLCASSLELISSYEQYFGPGTRLTVT.

The sample holds a few counts of this clone. The chain links TRBV28 to TRBJ2-1; TRBD2 aligns across 10 bases. V lost 8 bases, J lost 10 bases, and 5 bases stayed unmatched. The CDR3 runs to 12 residues. Germline V gene data show CDR1 as MDHEN and CDR2 as SYDVKM. The CDR3 DNA reads TGTGCCAGCGGTAGCGGGAGGAACGAGCAGTTCTTC. Encoded protein: CASGSGRNEQFF.

The V call is TRBV6-5, the J call TRBJ2-7; D might be TRBD1 (7 bases). The germline V gene has CDR1 MNHEY and CDR2 SVGAGI. The V and J ends lost 5 bases and 2 bases respectively, with 16 bases between them. This CDR3 is built from 15 residues. This chain's CDR3 is CASSPWGDSTYEQYF. Written as DNA, the CDR3 is TGTGCCAGCAGTCCCTGGGGGGACAGTACCTACGAGCAGTACTTC.

This clone has a handful of counts. The chain recombines TRBV10-3 with TRBJ2-5; D is perhaps TRBD2 (5 bases). CDR3 length equals 13 residues. V dropped 4 bases and J dropped 5 bases, with 11 bases sitting between them. Per germline, CDR1 ENHRY and CDR2 SYGVKD. CDR3 sequence (DNA): TGTGCCATCAGTGGAGGGCTCGGGGAGACCCAGTACTTC. Its translation: CAISGGLGETQYF.

In this sample, this clone turned up a few times. The gene calls are TRBV25-1 and TRBJ1-5; 8 nucleotides agree with TRBD1. With V trimmed by 4 bases and J by 7 bases, 3 bases remained unmatched. The CDR3 is 13 amino acids. CDR1 MGHDK and CDR2 SYGVNS come from the germline V gene. In DNA, the CDR3 is TGTGCCAGCAGTGCAGGGGGCGGGCAGCCCCAGCATTTT. This translates into CASSAGGGQPQHF.

The chain employs TRBV7-9 and TRBJ2-1; the D gene is possibly TRBD1 (7 bases). CDR1 is SEHNR, CDR2 FQNEAQ, per germline (reference sequence). This CDR3 region has 12 residues. Trimming took 6 bases from V and 7 from J, leaving 10 bases between them. CDR3 bases: TGTGCCAGCAGATCAGGGGGGAATGAGCAGTTCTTC. Protein product: CASRSGGNEQFF. Based on the CDR3 plus reference TRBV7-9 and TRBJ2-1, the full variable domain is DTGVSQNPRHKITKRGQNVTFRCDPISEHNRLYWYRQTLGQGPEFLTYFQNEAQLEKSRLLSDRFSAERPKGSFSTLEIQRTEQGDSAMYLCASRSGGNEQFFGPGTRLTVL.

This clone turned up a few times. The chain combines TRBV6-5 with TRBJ1-1, with D possibly TRBD1 on 5 matching bases. Between the trimmed V and J ends, which lost 4 bases and 1 base, there was a span of 16 bases. Germline CDR1 MNHEY, CDR2 SVGAGI. This CDR3 comprises 16 residues. CDR3 nucleotide sequence: TGTGCCAGCAGTTTATTTCAGGGATGGGCGAACACTGAAGCTTTCTTT. Translation gives CASSLFQGWANTEAFF.

This clone was found a few times. The chain links TRBV19 to TRBJ2-1, with 7 bases aligning to TRBD2. The V gene end was trimmed by 9 bases and the J gene end by 9 bases; junction bases not matched to a gene: 5. CDR3 length: 11 amino acids. Germline CDR1 and CDR2: LNHDA and SQIVND (reference sequence). This CDR3 reads CASGRESEQFF. In nucleotides, the CDR3 is TGTGCCAGCGGGCGGGAGAGTGAGCAGTTCTTC.

V and J are TRBV7-8 and TRBJ1-4; the D is unclear. Germline V gene sequence: CDR1 SGHVS, CDR2 FQNEAQ. The V end was cut by 10 bases, the J end by 6 bases, with 15 bases between. This CDR3 is 13 amino acids long. In DNA, the CDR3 is TGTGCCACCTCTTGGACTCCGGATGAAAAACTGTTTTTT. Its translation: CATSWTPDEKLFF.